The clone carrying this TCR beta chain was seen a single time. The CDR3 has 15 residues. The germline CDR1 and CDR2 sequences are SGHDT and YYEEEE. With V trimmed by 2 bases and J by 10 bases, 6 bases remained unmatched. In the authors' workflow: Reference gene primer amplification gave estimated nucleated cell counts. TCRdb's copy holds only in-frame clones and misses some; the assay was immunoSEQ multiplex PCR. V and J calls and clone size follow that table, whereas D and trimming were derived from the DNA. The sample holds some 490,000 clones; 70% to 90% are singletons and the top ten take approximately 8.3%. This specimen belongs to a study of blood T cell repertoires in COVID-19. Study at large: From T cells, B-cell-depleted T cells, or PBMCs came the material, which was cDNA or gDNA.

Participants reported their clinical history, and cohort assignment relied on those reports. Sequencing input: PBMCs or T cells enriched from blood (not recorded which). The chain is built from TRBV5-6 and TRBJ1-6; 10 positions match TRBD1. The clonotype was recovered from a woman aged 55-75 years who had recovered from COVID-19. CDR3 coding DNA: TGTGCCAGCAGCTTAGGACAGGGGGTTTACTCACCCCTCCACTTT. This codes for CASSLGQGVYSPLHF.